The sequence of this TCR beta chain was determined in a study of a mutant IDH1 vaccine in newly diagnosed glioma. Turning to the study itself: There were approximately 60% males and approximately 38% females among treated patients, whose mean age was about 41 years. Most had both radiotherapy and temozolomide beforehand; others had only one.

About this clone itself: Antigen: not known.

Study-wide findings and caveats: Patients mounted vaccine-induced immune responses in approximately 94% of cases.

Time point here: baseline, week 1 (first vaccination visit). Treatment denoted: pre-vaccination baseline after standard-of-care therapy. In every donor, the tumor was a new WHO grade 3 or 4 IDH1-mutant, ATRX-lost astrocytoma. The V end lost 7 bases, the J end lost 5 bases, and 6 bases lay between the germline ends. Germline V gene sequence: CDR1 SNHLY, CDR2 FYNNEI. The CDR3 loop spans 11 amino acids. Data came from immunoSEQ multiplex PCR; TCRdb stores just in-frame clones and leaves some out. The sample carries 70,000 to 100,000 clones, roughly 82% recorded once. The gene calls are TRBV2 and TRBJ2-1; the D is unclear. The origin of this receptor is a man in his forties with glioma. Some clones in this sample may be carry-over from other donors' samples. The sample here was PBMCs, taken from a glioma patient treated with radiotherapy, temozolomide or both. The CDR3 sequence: CASTIDNEQFF. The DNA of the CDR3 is TGTGCCAGCACCATAGACAATGAGCAGTTCTTC.